Listed below are T cell receptor beta chains from one sample, sequenced in a study of cytomegalovirus exposure and HLA in healthy donors. The protocol was immunoSEQ multiplex PCR, while the TCRdb copy is restricted to in-frame clones and leaves out a portion. The sample has about 78,000 clones, approximately 70% seen once. Sample: PBMCs. The receptors derive from a woman aged 40-49 years in good health and CMV-seropositive. CDR3s include the opening cysteine and the closing phenylalanine or tryptophan. D genes are given only for firm matches. A row's size may be missing; if present it is once, few, many or a size class.

j_gene	v_gene	abundance	d_gene	CDR3aa	CDR3nt
TRBJ2-7	TRBV19	once	TRBD1	CASSRSGQFHEQYF	TGTGCCAGTAGTAGGTCGGGACAGTTCCACGAGCAGTACTTC
TRBJ2-5	TRBV19	.	TRBD1	CASSTRWTGGAGAETQYF	TGTGCCAGTAGTACCCGCTGGACAGGGGGCGCGGGGGCAGAGACCCAGTACTTC
TRBJ1-4	TRBV7-2	.	.	CASRAGPGDEKLFF	TGTGCCAGCAGGGCTGGTCCGGGTGATGAAAAACTGTTTTTT
TRBJ2-2	TRBV30	.	TRBD1	CAWFTGTGDRELFF	TGTGCCTGGTTTACCGGGACAGGGGACCGGGAGCTGTTTTTT
TRBJ1-2	TRBV5-1	once	.	CASKEPGTDYGYTF	TGCGCCAGCAAAGAACCCGGGACTGACTATGGCTACACCTTC
TRBJ1-2	TRBV28	once	.	CASSFGREGGYGYTF	TGTGCCAGCAGTTTTGGCAGGGAGGGTGGCTATGGCTACACCTTC
TRBJ1-1	TRBV7-2	once	TRBD1	CASSLSGGGFMNTEAFF	TGTGCCAGCAGCTTATCAGGGGGTGGTTTTATGAACACTGAAGCTTTCTTT
TRBJ1-1	TRBV19	few	.	CASSMTFMNTEAFF	TGTGCCAGTAGTATGACATTCATGAACACTGAAGCTTTCTTT
TRBJ2-2	TRBV12-5	.	.	CASGFVIRDTGELFF	TGTGCTAGTGGTTTTGTGATTCGAGACACCGGGGAGCTGTTTTTT
TRBJ1-1	TRBV19	.	TRBD1	CASKRDRGLGITEAFF	TGTGCCAGTAAACGGGACAGGGGGCTAGGTATCACTGAAGCTTTCTTT
TRBJ2-2	TRBV5-1	few	.	CASYTENTGELFF	TGCGCCAGCTATACAGAGAACACCGGGGAGCTGTTTTTT
TRBJ1-4	TRBV7-2	.	.	CASSQSGEKLFF	TGTGCCAGCAGCCAGAGCGGTGAAAAACTGTTTTTT
TRBJ2-7	TRBV5-1	.	TRBD1	CASSSTGVEQYF	TGCGCCAGCAGCTCCACAGGGGTTGAGCAGTACTTC
TRBJ1-1	TRBV30	.	.	CAWSGKKEAFF	TGTGCCTGGAGCGGGAAAAAAGAAGCTTTCTTT
TRBJ2-5	TRBV5-1	.	.	CASSLSGQKGETQYF	TGCGCCAGCAGCTTGTCCGGCCAAAAGGGGGAGACCCAGTACTTC
TRBJ2-5	TRBV5-1	once	.	CASSLDSAAQREQYF	TGCGCCAGCAGCTTGGACTCGGCGGCCCAGAGGGAGCAGTACTTC
TRBJ2-3	TRBV18	.	.	CASSPAVLAADTQYF	TGTGCCAGCTCACCCGCGGTACTAGCTGCAGATACGCAGTATTTT
TRBJ2-3	TRBV5-4	.	TRBD2	CASSLIAGGPDTQYF	TGTGCCAGCAGCTTGATTGCGGGAGGGCCAGATACGCAGTATTTT
TRBJ1-4	TRBV30	.	TRBD1	CAWTRRAGGVEKLFF	TGTGCCTGGACTCGGCGTGCAGGGGGCGTTGAAAAACTGTTTTTT
TRBJ2-1	TRBV5-1	.	.	CASSQGLGHSYNEQFF	TGCGCCAGCAGCCAGGGTTTGGGCCACTCCTACAATGAGCAGTTCTTC
TRBJ1-1	TRBV7-9	.	.	CASSSGGGTNTEAFF	TGTGCCAGCAGCTCTGGGGGGGGTACGAACACTGAAGCTTTCTTT
TRBJ2-7	TRBV30	.	TRBD1	CAWSPREGQGAYEQYF	TGTGCCTGGAGTCCCCGAGAGGGACAGGGGGCTTACGAGCAGTACTTC
TRBJ2-6	TRBV7-7	.	.	CASSLAVSPGANVLTF	TGTGCTAGCAGCTTAGCGGTTAGTCCTGGGGCCAACGTCCTGACTTTC
TRBJ2-3	TRBV28	.	TRBD2	CASSSDPSGGDTQYF	TGTGCCAGCAGTTCTGACCCTTCGGGAGGAGATACGCAGTATTTT
TRBJ1-1	TRBV4-1	few	TRBD1	CASSHRDSALMNTEAFF	TGCGCCAGCAGCCACCGGGACAGTGCTTTGATGAACACTGAAGCTTTCTTT
TRBJ2-6	TRBV19	few	.	CASTPGFPGANVLTF	TGTGCCAGTACCCCAGGGTTTCCTGGGGCCAACGTCCTGACTTTC
TRBJ1-1	TRBV18	.	TRBD1	CASSLGQADTEAFF	TGTGCCAGCTCACTAGGACAGGCGGACACTGAAGCTTTCTTT
TRBJ1-1	TRBV5-1	once	.	CASSLLGARTEAFF	TGCGCCAGCAGCTTGCTGGGGGCAAGAACTGAAGCTTTCTTT
TRBJ2-1	TRBV7-9	.	.	CASSLGSADLNEQFF	TGTGCCAGCAGCTTAGGTAGCGCCGACCTCAATGAGCAGTTCTTC
TRBJ2-7	TRBV10-2	.	.	CATQRGYEQYF	TGCGCCACCCAAAGGGGGTACGAGCAGTACTTC
TRBJ2-1	TRBV7-2	.	TRBD2	CASSLEGTRGFNEQFF	TGTGCCAGCAGCTTAGAGGGGACTAGGGGGTTCAATGAGCAGTTCTTC